This T cell receptor (beta chain) stems from a study of T cell repertoires in cytomegalovirus infection. About the research overall: Public TCR beta signature analysis indicated the presence of both CMV infection and matching HLA type.

TCRdb reprocessed the reads with MiXCR, giving one entry per CDR3 protein. The sample records a few hundred thousand distinct CDR3 sequences, around 20% being singletons. With respect to this clonotype: The antigen remains undetermined.

Trimming stripped 4 bases from V and 5 bases from J, with 9 bases between. Germline V gene sequence: CDR1 MGHRA, CDR2 YSYEKL. The CDR3 has 13 amino acids. The study's findings and limits: The cumulative frequency of public TCR beta families distinguished individuals who carried CMV together with the relevant HLA.

The clonotype was recovered from a human donor in good health (CMV status not recorded). Some clones in this sample may be carry-over from other donors' samples. Sequencing was performed on cultured PBMCs, taken from culture after CMV antigen stimulation. V is TRBV4-1 and J is TRBJ1-5; D uncertain. This CDR3 is CASSLSEYQPQHF. The CDR3 DNA follows: TGCGCCAGCAGCCTGTCGGAGTATCAGCCCCAGCATTTT.